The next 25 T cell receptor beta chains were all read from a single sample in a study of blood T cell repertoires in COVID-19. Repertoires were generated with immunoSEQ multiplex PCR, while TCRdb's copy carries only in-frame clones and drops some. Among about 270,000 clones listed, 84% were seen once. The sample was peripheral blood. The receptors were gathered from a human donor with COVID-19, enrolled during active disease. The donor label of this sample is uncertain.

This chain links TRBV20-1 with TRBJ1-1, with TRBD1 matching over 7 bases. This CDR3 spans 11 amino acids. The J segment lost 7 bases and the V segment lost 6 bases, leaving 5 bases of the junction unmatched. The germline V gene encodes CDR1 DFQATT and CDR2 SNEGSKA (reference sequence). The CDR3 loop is CSARDSREAFF. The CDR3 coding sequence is TGCAGTGCGAGGGACAGTCGTGAAGCTTTCTTT.

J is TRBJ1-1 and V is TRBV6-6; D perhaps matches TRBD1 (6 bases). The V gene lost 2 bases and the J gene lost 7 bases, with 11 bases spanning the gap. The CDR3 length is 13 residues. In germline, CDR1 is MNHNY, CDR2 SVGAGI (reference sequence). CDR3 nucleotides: TGTGCCAGCAGTTACGGGAGGGACATTGAAGCTTTCTTT. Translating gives CASSYGRDIEAFF.

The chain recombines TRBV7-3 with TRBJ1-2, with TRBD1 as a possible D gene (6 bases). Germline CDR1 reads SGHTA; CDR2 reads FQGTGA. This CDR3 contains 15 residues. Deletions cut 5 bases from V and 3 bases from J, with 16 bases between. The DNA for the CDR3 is TGTGCCAGCAGCCCCCAAGGGGGTACCCACTATGGCTACACCTTC. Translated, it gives CASSPQGGTHYGYTF.

As DNA, the CDR3 is TGTGCCAGCAGCTTGGCCCGTCAGGGGGAGACCAGAAGGCAGTTCTTC. This encodes CASSLARQGETRRQFF. This chain uses TRBV5-5 with TRBJ2-1, with 7 bases lining up with TRBD1. Per the germline V gene, CDR1 is SGHKS and CDR2 is YYEKEE (reference sequence). The CDR3 contains 16 residues. Trimming took 0 bases from V and 12 from J; bases not matched to a gene: 15.

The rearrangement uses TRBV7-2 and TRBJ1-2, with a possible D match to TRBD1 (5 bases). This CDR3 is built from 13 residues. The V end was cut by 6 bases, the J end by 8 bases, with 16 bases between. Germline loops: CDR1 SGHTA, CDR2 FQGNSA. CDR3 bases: TGTGCCAGCAGTCTATGGGGGGGAGGGGGCTACACCTTC. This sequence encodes CASSLWGGGGYTF.

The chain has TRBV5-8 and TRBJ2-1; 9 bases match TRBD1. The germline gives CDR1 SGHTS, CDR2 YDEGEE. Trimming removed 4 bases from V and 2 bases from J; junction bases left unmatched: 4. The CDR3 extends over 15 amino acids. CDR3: CASSLGQGTYNEQFF. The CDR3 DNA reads TGTGCCAGCAGCCTTGGACAGGGGACCTACAATGAGCAGTTCTTC.

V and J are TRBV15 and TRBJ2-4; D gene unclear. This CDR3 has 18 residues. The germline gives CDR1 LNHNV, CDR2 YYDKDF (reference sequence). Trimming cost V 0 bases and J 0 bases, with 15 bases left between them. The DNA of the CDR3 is TGTGCCACCAGCAGAGATAATTACCCCTCACTAGCCAAAAACATTCAGTACTTC. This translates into CATSRDNYPSLAKNIQYF.

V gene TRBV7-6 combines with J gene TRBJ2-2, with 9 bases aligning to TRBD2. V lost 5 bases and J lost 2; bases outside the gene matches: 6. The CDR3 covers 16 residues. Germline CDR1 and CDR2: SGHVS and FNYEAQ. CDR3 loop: CASSPKTSGNTGELFF. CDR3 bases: TGTGCCAGCAGCCCAAAGACTAGCGGCAACACCGGGGAGCTGTTTTTT. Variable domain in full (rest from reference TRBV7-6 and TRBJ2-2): GAGVSQSPRYKVTKRGQDVALRCDPISGHVSLYWYRQALGQGPEFLTYFNYEAQQDKSGLPNDRFSAERPEGSISTLTIQRTEQRDSAMYRCASSPKTSGNTGELFFGEGSRLTVL.

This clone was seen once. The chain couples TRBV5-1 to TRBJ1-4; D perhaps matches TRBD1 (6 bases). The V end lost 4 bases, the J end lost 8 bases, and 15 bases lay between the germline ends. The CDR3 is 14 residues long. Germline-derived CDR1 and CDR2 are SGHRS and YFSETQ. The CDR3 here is CASSPQGTGEKLFF. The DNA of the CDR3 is TGCGCCAGCAGCCCCCAGGGGACGGGCGAAAAACTGTTTTTT.

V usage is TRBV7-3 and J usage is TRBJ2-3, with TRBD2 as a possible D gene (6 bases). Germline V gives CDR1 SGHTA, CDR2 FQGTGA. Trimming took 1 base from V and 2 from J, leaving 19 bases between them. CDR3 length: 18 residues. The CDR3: CASSLIARGSLDTDTQYF. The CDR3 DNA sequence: TGTGCCAGCAGCTTAATTGCTCGGGGGTCCCTTGACACAGATACGCAGTATTTT.

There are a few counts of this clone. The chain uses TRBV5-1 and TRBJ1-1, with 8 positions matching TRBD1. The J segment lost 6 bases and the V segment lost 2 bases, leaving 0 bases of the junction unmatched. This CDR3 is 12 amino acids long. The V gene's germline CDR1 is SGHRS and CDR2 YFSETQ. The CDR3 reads CASSLQGAEAFF. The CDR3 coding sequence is TGCGCCAGCAGCTTACAGGGGGCTGAAGCTTTCTTT.

The CDR3 DNA follows: TGTGCCAGCAGTAGTTCGGGACAGGGCTACGAGCAGTACTTC. It codes for CASSSSGQGYEQYF. The rearrangement joins TRBV6-6 to TRBJ2-7; 9 positions match TRBD1. CDR1 and CDR2 from the germline V gene are MNHNY and SVGAGI (reference sequence). Losses at the gene ends were 5 bases for V and 3 bases for J; bases not matched to a gene: 5. The CDR3 runs 14 residues.

The DNA for the CDR3 is TGTGCCAGTAGTCCCCCGGAGGGGGAGACCCAGTACTTC. This codes for CASSPPEGETQYF. This chain connects TRBV19 to TRBJ2-5, with D tentatively TRBD2 (6 bases). The germline gives CDR1 LNHDA, CDR2 SQIVND (reference sequence). Trimming shortened V by 5 bases and J by 5 bases, and 12 bases separated the two germline ends. The CDR3 runs to 13 residues.

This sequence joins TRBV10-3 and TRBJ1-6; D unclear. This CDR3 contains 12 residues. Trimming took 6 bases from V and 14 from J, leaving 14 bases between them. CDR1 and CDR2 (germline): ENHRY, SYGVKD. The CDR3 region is CAISTEGGSLHF. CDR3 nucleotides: TGTGCCATCAGCACCGAAGGCGGCTCCCTCCACTTT.

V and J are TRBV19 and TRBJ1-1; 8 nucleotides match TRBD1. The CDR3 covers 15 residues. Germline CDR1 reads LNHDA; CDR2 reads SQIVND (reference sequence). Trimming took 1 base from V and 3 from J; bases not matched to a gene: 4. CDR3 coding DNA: TGTGCCAGTAGTATAGGGACAGGGCAGGACACTGAAGCTTTCTTT. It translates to CASSIGTGQDTEAFF. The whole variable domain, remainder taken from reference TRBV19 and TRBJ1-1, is DGGITQSPKYLFRKEGQNVTLSCEQNLNHDAMYWYRQDPGQGLRLIYYSQIVNDFQKGDIAEGYSVSREKKESFPLTVTSAQKNPTAFYLCASSIGTGQDTEAFFGQGTRLTVV.

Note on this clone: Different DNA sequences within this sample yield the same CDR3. The CDR3 DNA reads TGCGCCAGCAGCCAAGGACTAGCGGGATACAATGAGCAGTTCTTC. This gives the protein CASSQGLAGYNEQFF. The V call is TRBV4-3, the J call TRBJ2-1, with 11 bases aligning to TRBD2. The V gene end was trimmed by 1 base and the J gene end by 4 bases; junction bases not matched to a gene: 0. Germline V gives CDR1 LGHNA, CDR2 YSLEER. The CDR3 consists of 15 residues.

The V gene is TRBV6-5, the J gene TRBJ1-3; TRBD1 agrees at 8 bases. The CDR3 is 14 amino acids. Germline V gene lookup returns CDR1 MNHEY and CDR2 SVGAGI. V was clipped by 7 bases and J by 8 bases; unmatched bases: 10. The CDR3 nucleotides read TGTGCCAGCACCTCCCGGGACAGGACAGACACCATATATTTT. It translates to CASTSRDRTDTIYF.

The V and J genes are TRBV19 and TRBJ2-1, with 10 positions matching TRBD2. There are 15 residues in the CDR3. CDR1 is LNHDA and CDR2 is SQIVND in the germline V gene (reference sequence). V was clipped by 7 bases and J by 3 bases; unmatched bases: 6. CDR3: CASNPRTSGYNEQFF. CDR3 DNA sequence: TGTGCCAGTAACCCACGGACTAGCGGCTACAATGAGCAGTTCTTC.

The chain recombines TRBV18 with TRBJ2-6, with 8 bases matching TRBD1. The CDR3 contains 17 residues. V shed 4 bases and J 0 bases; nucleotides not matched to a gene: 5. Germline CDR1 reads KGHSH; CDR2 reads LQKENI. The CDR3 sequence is CASSQDRANSGANVLTF. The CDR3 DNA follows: TGTGCCAGCTCACAGGACAGGGCAAACTCTGGGGCCAACGTCCTGACTTTC.

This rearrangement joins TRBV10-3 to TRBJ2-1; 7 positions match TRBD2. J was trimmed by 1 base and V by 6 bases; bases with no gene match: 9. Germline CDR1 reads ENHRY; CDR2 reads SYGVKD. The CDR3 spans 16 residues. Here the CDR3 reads CAIRKVAGESYNEQFF. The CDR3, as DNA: TGTGCCATCAGAAAAGTGGCGGGAGAATCCTACAATGAGCAGTTCTTC.

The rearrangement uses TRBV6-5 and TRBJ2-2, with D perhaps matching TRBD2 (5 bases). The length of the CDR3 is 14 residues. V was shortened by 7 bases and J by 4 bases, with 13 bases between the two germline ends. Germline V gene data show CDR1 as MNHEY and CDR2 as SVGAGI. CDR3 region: CASTRLRGTGELFF. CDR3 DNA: TGTGCCAGCACGAGGCTCCGGGGCACCGGGGAGCTGTTTTTT.

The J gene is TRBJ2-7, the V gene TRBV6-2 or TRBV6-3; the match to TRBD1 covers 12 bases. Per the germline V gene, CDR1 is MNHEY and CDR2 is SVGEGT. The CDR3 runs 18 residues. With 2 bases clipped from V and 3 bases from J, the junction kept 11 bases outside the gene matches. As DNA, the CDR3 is TGTGCCAGCAGTTACGGTCGACCCGGGACAGGGGGCAGCTACGAGCAGTACTTC. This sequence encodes CASSYGRPGTGGSYEQYF.

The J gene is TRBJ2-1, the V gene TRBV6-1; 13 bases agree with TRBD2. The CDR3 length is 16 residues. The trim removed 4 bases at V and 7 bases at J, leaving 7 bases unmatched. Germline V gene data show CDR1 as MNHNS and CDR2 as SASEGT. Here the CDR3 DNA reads TGTGCCAGCAGTGGGAAATGGACTAGCGGGAGTAATGAGCAGTTCTTC. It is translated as CASSGKWTSGSNEQFF.

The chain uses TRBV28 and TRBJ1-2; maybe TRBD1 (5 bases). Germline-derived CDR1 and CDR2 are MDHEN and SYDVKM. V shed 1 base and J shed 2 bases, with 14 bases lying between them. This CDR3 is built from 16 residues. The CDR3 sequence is CASSLSGVAGNYGYTF. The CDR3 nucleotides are TGTGCCAGCAGTTTATCGGGGGTGGCGGGGAACTATGGCTACACCTTC.

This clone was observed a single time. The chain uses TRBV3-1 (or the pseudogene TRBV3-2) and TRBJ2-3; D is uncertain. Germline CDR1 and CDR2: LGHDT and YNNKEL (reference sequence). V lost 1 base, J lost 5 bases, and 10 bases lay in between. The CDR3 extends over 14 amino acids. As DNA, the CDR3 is TGTGCCAGCAGCCAAGGTTCCCGAGGAGATACGCAGTATTTT. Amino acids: CASSQGSRGDTQYF.